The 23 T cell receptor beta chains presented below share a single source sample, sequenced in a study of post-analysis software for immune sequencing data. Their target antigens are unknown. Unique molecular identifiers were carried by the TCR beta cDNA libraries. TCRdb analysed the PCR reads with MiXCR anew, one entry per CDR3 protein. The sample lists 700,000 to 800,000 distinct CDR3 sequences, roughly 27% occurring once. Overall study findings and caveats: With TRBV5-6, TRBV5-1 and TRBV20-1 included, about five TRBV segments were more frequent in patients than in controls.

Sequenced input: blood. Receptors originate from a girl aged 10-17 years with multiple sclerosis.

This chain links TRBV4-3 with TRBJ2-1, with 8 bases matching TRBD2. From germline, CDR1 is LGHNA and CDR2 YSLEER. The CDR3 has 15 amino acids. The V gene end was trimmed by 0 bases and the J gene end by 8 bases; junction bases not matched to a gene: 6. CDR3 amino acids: CASSQDGLAVDEQFF. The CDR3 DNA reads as TGCGCCAGCAGCCAAGATGGACTAGCTGTGGATGAGCAGTTCTTC.

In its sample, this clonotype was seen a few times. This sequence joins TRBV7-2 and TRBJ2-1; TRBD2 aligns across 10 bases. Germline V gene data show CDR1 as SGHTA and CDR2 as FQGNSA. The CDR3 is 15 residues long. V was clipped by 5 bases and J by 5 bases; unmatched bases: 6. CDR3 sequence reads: CASSRSGGDNNEQFF. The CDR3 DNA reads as TGTGCCAGCAGCCGGAGCGGGGGGGACAACAATGAGCAGTTCTTC. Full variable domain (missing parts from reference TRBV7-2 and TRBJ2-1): GAGVSQSPSNKVTEKGKDVELRCDPISGHTALYWYRQSLGQGLEFLIYFQGNSAPDKSGLPSDRFSAERTGGSVSTLTIQRTQQEDSAVYLCASSRSGGDNNEQFFGPGTRLTVL.

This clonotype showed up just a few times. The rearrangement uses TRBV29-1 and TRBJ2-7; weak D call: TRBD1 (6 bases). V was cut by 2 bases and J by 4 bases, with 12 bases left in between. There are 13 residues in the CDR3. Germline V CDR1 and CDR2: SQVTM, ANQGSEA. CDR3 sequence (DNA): TGCAGCGTTGAACGGACAGACACTTACGAGCAGTACTTC. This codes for CSVERTDTYEQYF.

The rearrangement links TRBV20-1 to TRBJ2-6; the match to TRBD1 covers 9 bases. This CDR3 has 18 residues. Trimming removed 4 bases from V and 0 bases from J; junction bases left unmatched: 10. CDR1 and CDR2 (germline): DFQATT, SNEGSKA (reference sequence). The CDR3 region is CSAKMTGGASSGANVLTF. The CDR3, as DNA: TGCAGTGCTAAGATGACAGGGGGGGCTAGCTCTGGGGCCAACGTCCTGACTTTC.

The CDR3 DNA is TGTGCCAGCAGCGTAGCTACTGGGGCTCACTGCGAGCAGTACTTC. Translated: CASSVATGAHCEQYF. The V call is TRBV9, the J call TRBJ2-7, with D possibly matching TRBD1 (5 bases). The germline V gene encodes CDR1 SGDLS and CDR2 YYNGEE. The CDR3 is 15 amino acids. With 0 bases removed from V and 6 bases from J, the gap between germline ends came to 16 bases.

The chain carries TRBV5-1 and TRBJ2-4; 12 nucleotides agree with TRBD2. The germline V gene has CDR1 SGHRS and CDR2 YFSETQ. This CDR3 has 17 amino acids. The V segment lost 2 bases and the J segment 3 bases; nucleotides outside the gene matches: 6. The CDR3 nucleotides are TGCGCCAGCAGCTTCCGGACTAGCGGGGCGTACAAAAACATTCAGTACTTC. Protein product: CASSFRTSGAYKNIQYF.

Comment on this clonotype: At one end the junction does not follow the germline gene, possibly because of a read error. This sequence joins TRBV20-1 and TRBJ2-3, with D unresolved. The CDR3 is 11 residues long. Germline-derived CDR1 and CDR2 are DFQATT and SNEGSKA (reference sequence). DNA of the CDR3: TGCAGTGCCAGAGTGCTGGTTACGCAGTATTTT. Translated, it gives CSARVLVTQYF.

In DNA, the CDR3 is TGTGCCAGCAGTTCCCCGGGACGTACACCCTACGAGCAGTACTTC. Translated, it gives CASSSPGRTPYEQYF. The chain carries TRBV7-9 and TRBJ2-7; tentatively, D is TRBD1 or TRBD2 (5 bases each). The V end lost 6 bases, the J end lost 2 bases, and 17 bases lay between the germline ends. CDR1 SEHNR and CDR2 FQNEAQ come from the germline V gene (reference sequence). CDR3 length: 15 residues.

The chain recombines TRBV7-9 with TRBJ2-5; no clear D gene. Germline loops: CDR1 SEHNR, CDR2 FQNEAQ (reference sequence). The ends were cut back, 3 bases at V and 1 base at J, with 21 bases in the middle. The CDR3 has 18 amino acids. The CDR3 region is CASSLLVRAVPLQETQYF. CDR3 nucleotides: TGTGCCAGCAGCTTGCTAGTCCGGGCCGTCCCCCTCCAAGAGACCCAGTACTTC. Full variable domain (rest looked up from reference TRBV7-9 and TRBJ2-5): DTGVSQNPRHKITKRGQNVTFRCDPISEHNRLYWYRQTLGQGPEFLTYFQNEAQLEKSRLLSDRFSAERPKGSFSTLEIQRTEQGDSAMYLCASSLLVRAVPLQETQYFGPGTRLLVL.

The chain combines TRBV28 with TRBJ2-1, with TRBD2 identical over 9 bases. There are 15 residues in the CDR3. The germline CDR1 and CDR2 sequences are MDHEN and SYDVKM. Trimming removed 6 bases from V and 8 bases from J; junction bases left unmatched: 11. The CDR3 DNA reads TGTGCCAGCAGCCCACTAGCGGGCTTACAAGATGAGCAGTTCTTC. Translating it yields CASSPLAGLQDEQFF.

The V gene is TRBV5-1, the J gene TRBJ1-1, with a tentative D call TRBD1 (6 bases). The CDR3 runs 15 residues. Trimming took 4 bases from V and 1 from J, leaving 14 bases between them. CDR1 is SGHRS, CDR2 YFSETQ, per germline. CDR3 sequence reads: CASSMTGPGNTEAFF. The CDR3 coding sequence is TGCGCCAGCAGCATGACAGGCCCAGGGAACACTGAAGCTTTCTTT.

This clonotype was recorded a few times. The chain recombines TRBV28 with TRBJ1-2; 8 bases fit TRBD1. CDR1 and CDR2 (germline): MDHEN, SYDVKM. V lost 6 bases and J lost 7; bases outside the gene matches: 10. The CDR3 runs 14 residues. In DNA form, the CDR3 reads TGTGCCAGCAGCCCGACGGGACAGGCATTTGGCTACACCTTC. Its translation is CASSPTGQAFGYTF.

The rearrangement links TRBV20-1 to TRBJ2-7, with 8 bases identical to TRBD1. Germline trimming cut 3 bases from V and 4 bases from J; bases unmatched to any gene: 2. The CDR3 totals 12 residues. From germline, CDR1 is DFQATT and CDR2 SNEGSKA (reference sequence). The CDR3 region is CSASGQGYEQYF. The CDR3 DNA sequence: TGCAGTGCTAGCGGACAGGGATACGAGCAGTACTTC.

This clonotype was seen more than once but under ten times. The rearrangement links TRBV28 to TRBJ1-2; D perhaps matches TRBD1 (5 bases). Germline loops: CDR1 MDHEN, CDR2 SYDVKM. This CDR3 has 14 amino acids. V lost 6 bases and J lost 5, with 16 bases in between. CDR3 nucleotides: TGTGCCAGCAGACAGGAGGAATACATTTATGGCTACACCTTC. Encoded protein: CASRQEEYIYGYTF.

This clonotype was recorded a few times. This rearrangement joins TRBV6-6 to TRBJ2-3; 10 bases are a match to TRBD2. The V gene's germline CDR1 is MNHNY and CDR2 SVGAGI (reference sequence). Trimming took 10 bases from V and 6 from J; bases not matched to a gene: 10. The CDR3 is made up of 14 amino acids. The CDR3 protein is CATYASGSRDTQYF. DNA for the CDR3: TGTGCCACCTATGCTAGCGGGAGTAGGGATACGCAGTATTTT.

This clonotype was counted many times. The CDR3 DNA is TGTGCCATCAGGGGGACTAGCGGGGGGACTAGCACAGATACGCAGTATTTT. Translating gives CAIRGTSGGTSTDTQYF. The chain uses TRBV10-3 and TRBJ2-3; TRBD2 aligns across 15 bases. This CDR3 has 17 amino acids. After removal of 6 bases from V and 0 bases from J, the junction contained 4 bases not matched to a gene. From germline, CDR1 is ENHRY and CDR2 SYGVKD.

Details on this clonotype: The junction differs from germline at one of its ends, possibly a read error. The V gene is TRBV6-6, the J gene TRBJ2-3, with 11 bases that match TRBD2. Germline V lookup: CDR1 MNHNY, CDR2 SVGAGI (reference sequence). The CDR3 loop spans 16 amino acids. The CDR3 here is CASRYSSGRPTDTQYF. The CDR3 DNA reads TGTGCCAGCAGATACTCTAGCGGGAGGCCAACAGATACGCAGTATTTT.

The CDR3 DNA reads as TGTGCCAGCAGCCCGGGGGCACAGCCACAGCCCCAGCATTTT. Protein sequence: CASSPGAQPQPQHF. The chain combines TRBV6-5 with TRBJ1-5, with D tentatively TRBD1 (6 bases). Deletions cut 6 bases from V and 7 bases from J, with 16 bases between. Germline CDR1 and CDR2: MNHEY and SVGAGI. This CDR3 is 14 amino acids long.

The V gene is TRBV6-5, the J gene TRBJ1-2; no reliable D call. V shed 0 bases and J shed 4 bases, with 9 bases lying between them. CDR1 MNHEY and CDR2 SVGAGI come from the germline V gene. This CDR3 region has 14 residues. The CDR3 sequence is CASSYSREGYGYTF. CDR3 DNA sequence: TGTGCCAGCAGTTACTCGAGGGAGGGCTATGGCTACACCTTC.

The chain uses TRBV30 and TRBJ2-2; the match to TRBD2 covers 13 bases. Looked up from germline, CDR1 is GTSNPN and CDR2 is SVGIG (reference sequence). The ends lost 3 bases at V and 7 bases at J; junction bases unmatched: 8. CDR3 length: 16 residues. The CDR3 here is CAWSPGLAGTVGELFF. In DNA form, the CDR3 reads TGTGCCTGGAGCCCGGGACTAGCGGGAACGGTCGGGGAGCTGTTTTTT.

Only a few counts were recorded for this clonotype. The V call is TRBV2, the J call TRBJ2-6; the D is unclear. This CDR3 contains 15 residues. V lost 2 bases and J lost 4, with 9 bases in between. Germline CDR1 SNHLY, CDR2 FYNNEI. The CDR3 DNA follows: TGTGCCAGCAGTGAACGTGGAACCGGGGCCAACGTCCTGACTTTC. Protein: CASSERGTGANVLTF.

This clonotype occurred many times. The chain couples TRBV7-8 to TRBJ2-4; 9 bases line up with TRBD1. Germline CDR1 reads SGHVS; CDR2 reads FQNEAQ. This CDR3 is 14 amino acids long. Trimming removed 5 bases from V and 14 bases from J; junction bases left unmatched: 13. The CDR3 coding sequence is TGTGCCAGCAGCGCATTCGAGGACAGGGGTGAGAAGTACTTC. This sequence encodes CASSAFEDRGEKYF. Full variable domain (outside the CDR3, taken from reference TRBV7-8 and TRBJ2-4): GAGVSQSPRYKVAKRGQDVALRCDPISGHVSLFWYQQALGQGPEFLTYFQNEAQLDKSGLPSDRFFAERPEGSVSTLKIQRTQQEDSAVYLCASSAFEDRGEKYFGAGTRLSVL.

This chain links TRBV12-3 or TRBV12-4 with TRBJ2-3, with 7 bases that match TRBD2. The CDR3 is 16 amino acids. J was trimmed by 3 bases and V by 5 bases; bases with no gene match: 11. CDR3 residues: CASSATHGRLTDTQYF. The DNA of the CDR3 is TGTGCCAGCAGTGCCACCCACGGGAGGTTGACAGATACGCAGTATTTT.